These 12 T cell receptor beta chains were sequenced from one sample in a study of blood T cell repertoires in COVID-19 (TCRdb year 2020). The library came from the immunoSEQ multiplex PCR assay. In TCRdb, the immuneACCESS table is reduced to in-frame sequences with V and J assigned. These tables do not hold every clone; where another copy was compared, an unresolved V gene accounts for under half, and the others remain unexplained. Recorded for this sample are a few hundred thousand clones; roughly nine tenths of them occurred a single time. The ten largest clones take up around 7.9% of the sample. Source material: PBMCs or T cells enriched from blood (not recorded which). These receptors all come from a woman in her fifties or sixties who had recovered from COVID-19.

The chain couples TRBV7-8 to TRBJ2-7; D remains ambiguous. The CDR3 is 15 amino acids. V was cut by 1 base and J by 1 base, with 11 bases left in between. Looked up from germline, CDR1 is SGHVS and CDR2 is FQNEAQ. CDR3 sequence (DNA): TGTGCCAGCAGCTTAGGATCTCCACTGTCCTACGAGCAGTACGTC. Amino acids: CASSLGSPLSYEQYV.

The chain is built from TRBV28 and TRBJ1-5; possible D gene TRBD1, 6 bases. CDR3 length: 12 amino acids. The germline CDR1 and CDR2 sequences are MDHEN and SYDVKM. Trimming removed 3 bases from V and 10 bases from J, with 10 bases in between. CDR3 in amino acids: CASSLKGGPQHF. DNA of the CDR3: TGTGCCAGCAGTTTGAAAGGGGGACCCCAGCATTTT.

Turning to this clone: Within the sample, other DNA sequences also encode this same CDR3. The V and J genes are TRBV5-4 and TRBJ2-1; 12 bases are shared with TRBD2. This CDR3 spans 15 amino acids. Germline values: CDR1 SGHNT, CDR2 YYREEE (reference sequence). Trimming removed 3 bases from V and 3 bases from J; junction bases left unmatched: 1. CDR3 DNA: TGTGCCAGCAGCTCGACTAGCGGGGGCTACAATGAGCAGTTCTTC. As protein: CASSSTSGGYNEQFF.

Remarks on this clone: The same CDR3 can be traced to other DNA sequences in this sample. The chain recombines TRBV12-3 or TRBV12-4 with TRBJ1-2; unclear D gene. With 3 bases removed from V and 2 bases from J, the gap between germline ends came to 7 bases. The CDR3 totals 13 residues. The CDR3 here is CASSFGLNYGYTF. The DNA of the CDR3 is TGTGCCAGCAGTTTCGGGTTGAACTATGGCTACACCTTC.

CDR3 loop: CASSEYRGLMSSRETQYF. DNA of the CDR3: TGTGCCAGCAGTGAATACAGGGGATTGATGAGTTCACGGGAGACCCAGTACTTC. The rearrangement uses TRBV6-1 and TRBJ2-5; 7 nucleotides match TRBD1. This CDR3 contains 18 residues. The J segment lost 5 bases and the V segment lost 2 bases, leaving 17 bases of the junction unmatched. Germline V gives CDR1 MNHNS, CDR2 SASEGT.

The chain joins TRBV7-2 to TRBJ1-2; D might be TRBD1 (5 bases). Germline V lookup: CDR1 SGHTA, CDR2 FQGNSA. CDR3 length: 14 amino acids. Trimming left V 1 base short and J 5 bases short, with 11 bases between. The CDR3 DNA reads TGTGCCAGCAGCTTAGTTGGCAGGGATTATGGCTACACCTTC. It yields the protein CASSLVGRDYGYTF.

Comments on this clone: The DNA is left out, because the CDR3 cannot be placed on it with certainty; the CDR3 is given as TCRdb lists it. The V and J genes are TRBV21-1 and TRBJ2-4; the D call TRBD1 from the table was never checked on the DNA. TRBV21-1 is shown as a pseudogene. The CDR3 is 14 residues long, ends included. Here the CDR3 reads CASSRTVLRDIQYF.

This sequence joins TRBV27 and TRBJ1-2; TRBD1 aligns across 9 bases. V lost 6 bases, J lost 4 bases, and 6 bases stayed unmatched. Germline CDR1 reads MNHEY; CDR2 reads SMNVEV (reference sequence). The CDR3 is 14 amino acids. The CDR3: CASSRQGDGYGYTF. DNA for the CDR3: TGTGCCAGCAGCCGACAGGGGGACGGCTATGGCTACACCTTC.

This clone was recorded only once. The CDR3 loop reads CASSPFGQGNTGELFF. The CDR3, as DNA: TGCGCCAGCAGCCCCTTTGGACAGGGGAACACCGGGGAGCTGTTTTTT. V and J are TRBV5-1 and TRBJ2-2, with 8 bases fitting TRBD1. The ends lost 4 bases at V and 1 base at J; junction bases unmatched: 6. Germline assignment: CDR1 SGHRS and CDR2 YFSETQ. The CDR3 spans 16 residues.

The sample holds a few counts of this clone. This rearrangement joins TRBV5-6 to TRBJ1-1, with D uncertain. Between the trimmed V and J ends, which lost 1 base and 4 bases, there was a span of 11 bases. The CDR3 runs 14 residues. CDR1 and CDR2 (germline): SGHDT, YYEEEE. The CDR3 here is CASSLRQAGTEAFF. The CDR3 coding sequence is TGTGCCAGCAGCTTGCGCCAGGCCGGCACTGAAGCTTTCTTT.

V usage is TRBV6-5 and J usage is TRBJ1-2; D unresolved. This CDR3 contains 14 residues. Trimming removed 2 bases from V and 8 bases from J, with 15 bases in between. Germline assignment: CDR1 MNHEY and CDR2 SVGAGI. For the CDR3, the DNA is TGTGCCAGCAGTTACGATCTTCTGAGGAGCGGCTACACCTTC. It encodes CASSYDLLRSGYTF.

The CDR3 here is CAISDPTGGGDGYTF. The CDR3 DNA sequence: TGTGCCATCAGTGACCCGACAGGGGGCGGCGATGGCTACACCTTC. The chain carries TRBV10-3 and TRBJ1-2, with 10 bases aligning to TRBD1. Trimming at V came to 3 bases and at J to 6 bases, leaving 7 bases not matched to a gene. This CDR3 spans 15 amino acids. Per the germline V gene, CDR1 is ENHRY and CDR2 is SYGVKD.